One sample yielded the 21 T cell receptor beta chains listed below, sequenced in a study of cytomegalovirus exposure and HLA in healthy donors. The PCR ran on 60 Vbeta and 13 Jbeta primers. Sequencing was performed with immunoSEQ multiplex PCR; in TCRdb, only in-frame clones are kept and a portion is missing. The sample holds 150,000 to 190,000 clones, about 75% seen once. Input material: PBMCs. The receptors here all came from a young man in good health and CMV-seronegative.

This chain joins TRBV27 and TRBJ1-2; 9 bases align to TRBD1. Per germline, CDR1 MNHEY and CDR2 SMNVEV (reference sequence). V trimming: 6 bases; J trimming: 6 bases; junction bases outside the gene matches: 11. The CDR3 spans 15 residues. As DNA, the CDR3 is TGTGCCAGCAGAGTACTCGGGACAGGGTTTGATGGCTACACCTTC. Translated, it gives CASRVLGTGFDGYTF.

This chain links TRBV19 with TRBJ2-7; 9 bases map to TRBD1. The CDR3 loop spans 14 amino acids. Germline loops: CDR1 LNHDA, CDR2 SQIVND (reference sequence). V lost 6 bases and J lost 0; bases outside the gene matches: 3. The CDR3 sequence is CASSWDRVSYEQYF. The DNA of the CDR3 is TGTGCCAGTAGCTGGGACAGGGTCTCCTACGAGCAGTACTTC.

The chain uses TRBV11-2 and TRBJ1-4; tentative D call: TRBD1 (5 bases). Trimming shortened V by 1 base and J by 8 bases, and 11 bases separated the two germline ends. This CDR3 contains 14 residues. The germline gives CDR1 SGHAT, CDR2 FQNNGV. CDR3 sequence: CASSLGDSGEKLFF. CDR3 in DNA: TGTGCCAGCAGCTTAGGAGACAGTGGGGAAAAACTGTTTTTT.

The table lists this clone with a few counts. The chain links TRBV5-1 to TRBJ2-7; 7 nucleotides align to TRBD1. Germline CDR1 is SGHRS and CDR2 is YFSETQ. The CDR3 consists of 16 residues. V shed 0 bases, J shed 3 bases, and the junction held 9 bases outside the gene matches. The CDR3 protein is CASSLVGRGFNYEQYF. CDR3 DNA sequence: TGCGCCAGCAGCTTGGTTGGCAGGGGGTTCAACTACGAGCAGTACTTC.

V and J are TRBV14 and TRBJ2-1; 7 bases are shared with TRBD2. The CDR3 loop spans 17 amino acids. CDR1 is SGHDN, CDR2 FVKESK, per germline. V lost 4 bases, J lost 8 bases, and 17 bases stayed unmatched. CDR3 sequence reads: CASSPPWAGEGGDEQFF. The CDR3 nucleotides are TGTGCCAGCAGCCCCCCCTGGGCGGGAGAGGGAGGGGATGAGCAGTTCTTC.

For the CDR3, the DNA is TGCGCCAGCAGCCTTAGCAACCAGGGGGATACGCAGTATTTT. This translates into CASSLSNQGDTQYF. V usage is TRBV5-1 and J usage is TRBJ2-3, with a weak D call TRBD1 (6 bases). Germline values: CDR1 SGHRS, CDR2 YFSETQ. This CDR3 is 14 amino acids long. With 4 bases removed from V and 6 bases from J, the gap between germline ends came to 15 bases.

This clone was recorded a few times. This rearrangement joins TRBV4-3 to TRBJ1-2; D might be TRBD1 (6 bases). This CDR3 region has 17 residues. V was clipped by 0 bases and J by 2 bases, with 16 bases between them. From germline, CDR1 is LGHNA and CDR2 YSLEER. CDR3 DNA: TGCGCCAGCAGCCAAGATTGGACAGTCCTAGGGAACTATGGCTACACCTTC. Protein sequence: CASSQDWTVLGNYGYTF.

The chain uses TRBV27 and TRBJ1-1, with D tentatively TRBD1 (6 bases). The CDR3 sequence is 15 residues long. Germline CDR1 MNHEY, CDR2 SMNVEV (reference sequence). With 0 bases removed from V and 4 bases from J, the gap between germline ends came to 12 bases. The chain's CDR3 is CASSLSQGHSTEAFF. The CDR3 DNA reads as TGTGCCAGCAGTTTATCCCAGGGACACAGCACTGAAGCTTTCTTT.

J is TRBJ2-1 and V is TRBV7-9; the match to TRBD2 covers 13 bases. J lost 7 bases, V lost 4 bases, and 16 bases had no gene match. This CDR3 comprises 19 residues. Germline V gives CDR1 SEHNR, CDR2 FQNEAQ (reference sequence). CDR3 amino acids: CASSSGGPLAGGSGNEQFF. The CDR3 DNA follows: TGTGCCAGCAGCTCAGGGGGCCCACTAGCGGGAGGGTCGGGTAATGAGCAGTTCTTC.

Of note for this clone: The junction shows a germline mismatch at one end, possibly a read error. This chain joins TRBV7-9 and TRBJ2-1, with 7 bases matching TRBD2. Germline CDR1 is SEHNR and CDR2 is FQNEAQ (reference sequence). This CDR3 is 16 amino acids long. This CDR3 is CSSSITSDRSRHEQFF. The CDR3 coding sequence is TGTTCCAGCAGCATCACTAGCGACCGTAGTCGCCATGAGCAGTTCTTC.

V usage is TRBV2 and J usage is TRBJ1-5; D is ambiguous. The V end was cut by 2 bases, the J end by 2 bases, with 13 bases between. This CDR3 is 16 amino acids long. CDR1 is SNHLY, CDR2 FYNNEI, per germline. The CDR3 DNA follows: TGTGCCAGCAGTGAATTAGGGCAAGCGGGCAATCAGCCCCAGCATTTT. It yields the protein CASSELGQAGNQPQHF. Complete variable domain (other parts from reference TRBV2 and TRBJ1-5): EPEVTQTPSHQVTQMGQEVILRCVPISNHLYFYWYRQILGQKVEFLVSFYNNEISEKSEIFDDQFSVERPDGSNFTLKIRSTKLEDSAMYFCASSELGQAGNQPQHFGDGTRLSIL.

V and J are TRBV5-8 and TRBJ1-2; a possible D gene is TRBD1 (5 bases). The CDR3 runs 14 residues. Germline loops: CDR1 SGHTS, CDR2 YDEGEE. V shed 4 bases and J shed 3 bases, with 13 bases lying between them. CDR3 sequence: CASSAREEHYGYTF. The CDR3 coding sequence is TGTGCCAGCAGCGCCAGGGAGGAACACTATGGCTACACCTTC.

The chain has TRBV11-3 and TRBJ2-1, with 8 positions matching TRBD1. Per germline, CDR1 SGHNT and CDR2 YENEEA. This CDR3 contains 16 residues. V was clipped by 1 base and J by 7 bases; unmatched bases: 9. The CDR3 DNA follows: TGTGCCAGCAGCTTAGTCTCAGGGGGCGTTTGGAATGAGCAGTTCTTC. Translating gives CASSLVSGGVWNEQFF.

The chain carries TRBV19 and TRBJ2-7, with 7 bases identical to TRBD1. V was pared by 6 bases and J by 4 bases, with 6 bases of the junction left unmatched. CDR3 size: 13 residues. Germline V gives CDR1 LNHDA, CDR2 SQIVND (reference sequence). The CDR3 nucleotides read TGTGCCAGTAGCCAACAGGGGCAATACGAGCAGTACTTC. As protein: CASSQQGQYEQYF. The full variable domain, with the rest looked up from reference TRBV19 and TRBJ2-7, is DGGITQSPKYLFRKEGQNVTLSCEQNLNHDAMYWYRQDPGQGLRLIYYSQIVNDFQKGDIAEGYSVSREKKESFPLTVTSAQKNPTAFYLCASSQQGQYEQYFGPGTRLTVT.

The genes are TRBV6-5 and TRBJ2-2, with D unresolved. Germline CDR1 is MNHEY and CDR2 is SVGAGI. There are 12 residues in the CDR3. V was cut by 6 bases and J by 6 bases, with 8 bases left in between. CDR3 amino acids: CASSPQAGELFF. As DNA, the CDR3 is TGTGCCAGCAGCCCGCAGGCCGGGGAGCTGTTTTTT.

The chain's CDR3 is CASRTKERGPPEQFF. CDR3 sequence (DNA): TGTGCCAGCAGGACGAAAGAGCGGGGCCCCCCTGAGCAGTTCTTC. The rearrangement uses TRBV27 and TRBJ2-1; 7 bases match TRBD2. The CDR3 is 15 residues long. V shed 6 bases and J 9 bases; nucleotides not matched to a gene: 14. CDR1 is MNHEY and CDR2 is SMNVEV in the germline V gene (reference sequence).

This clone was seen a handful of times. The CDR3 coding sequence is TGCGCCAGCAGTGAGGGGACAGGGGTCTACGAGCAGTACTTC. Its translation: CASSEGTGVYEQYF. The chain employs TRBV10-2 and TRBJ2-7; 10 nucleotides align to TRBD1. Germline lookup yields CDR1 WSHSY and CDR2 SAAADI. The J segment lost 3 bases and the V segment lost 2 bases, leaving 1 base of the junction unmatched. The CDR3 has 14 residues.

This chain links TRBV30 with TRBJ1-4, with unresolved D. There are 13 residues in the CDR3. V lost 5 bases, J lost 7 bases, and 14 bases lay in between. Germline V gene data show CDR1 as GTSNPN and CDR2 as SVGIG (reference sequence). DNA of the CDR3: TGTGCCTGGTCATGGGCGCGGGGTGAAAAACTGTTTTTT. Its translation is CAWSWARGEKLFF.

The J gene is TRBJ2-3, the V gene TRBV28, with D unclear. Germline CDR1 is MDHEN and CDR2 is SYDVKM. Trimming left V 5 bases short and J 0 bases short, with 12 bases between. CDR3 length: 15 residues. The CDR3 here is CASSRGDPSTDTQYF. The CDR3 nucleotides are TGTGCCAGCAGTCGAGGCGACCCTAGCACAGATACGCAGTATTTT.

This clone was detected only a few times. The rearrangement uses TRBV6-4 and TRBJ2-3; D uncertain. Germline V gene sequence: CDR1 MRHNA, CDR2 SNTAGT. Trimming removed 4 bases at V and 2 bases at J, with 7 bases between. This CDR3 is built from 13 residues. For the CDR3, the DNA is TGTGCCAGCAGTGCCCAGGACACAGATACGCAGTATTTT. Its translation is CASSAQDTDTQYF.

The rearrangement joins TRBV9 to TRBJ2-5; no reliable D call. Germline V gene lookup returns CDR1 SGDLS and CDR2 YYNGEE. Trimming stripped 2 bases from V and 11 bases from J, with 16 bases between. The CDR3 extends over 13 amino acids. CDR3 in DNA: TGTGCCAGCAGCGTCCAAGATGACTCGGAGCAGTACTTC. Its protein product is CASSVQDDSEQYF.